The 12 T cell receptor beta chains in this list originate from one sample, sequenced in a study of T cell responses to AZD1222 COVID-19 vaccine. The data were produced by immunoSEQ multiplex PCR, yet TCRdb's version contains in-frame clones alone and is incomplete. This sample yields roughly 120,000 clones, of which approximately 88% are seen a single time; approximately 4.2% belongs to the top ten. This specimen consisted of peripheral blood, obtained on day 0 of AZD1222 vaccination. The receptors were gathered from an adult in good health.

This clone was detected only a few times. The chain is built from TRBV9 and TRBJ2-3; tentative D call: TRBD2 (5 bases). The CDR3 has 16 residues. V lost 5 bases, J lost 0 bases, and 16 bases lay in between. Looked up from germline, CDR1 is SGDLS and CDR2 is YYNGEE. The CDR3 here is CASSDERRSSTDTQYF. CDR3 DNA sequence: TGTGCCAGCAGTGATGAGCGGAGATCTAGCACAGATACGCAGTATTTT.

The count of this clone is one. V and J are TRBV2 and TRBJ1-4; 9 bases map to TRBD1. This CDR3 region has 17 residues. From germline, CDR1 is SNHLY and CDR2 FYNNEI. Trimming took 7 bases from V and 0 from J; bases not matched to a gene: 9. The CDR3 reads CASTRDRAIATNEKLFF. In DNA form, the CDR3 reads TGTGCCAGCACCCGGGACAGGGCAATCGCAACTAATGAAAAACTGTTTTTT.

V is TRBV6-1 and J is TRBJ2-1; unclear D gene. Germline V gene sequence: CDR1 MNHNS, CDR2 SASEGT. The CDR3 length is 12 residues. The germline V and J ends were trimmed by 3 bases and 5 bases, with 5 bases remaining between them. CDR3: CASSDTHNEQFF. CDR3 DNA sequence: TGTGCCAGCAGTGACACCCACAATGAGCAGTTCTTC.

The chain employs TRBV19 and TRBJ1-2; possibly TRBD1 for D (6 bases). CDR3 length: 12 residues. Germline values: CDR1 LNHDA, CDR2 SQIVND (reference sequence). V was trimmed by 5 bases and J by 8 bases, leaving 12 bases between them. CDR3 sequence: CASSAQGMGYTF. CDR3 nucleotide sequence: TGTGCCAGTAGTGCCCAGGGGATGGGCTACACCTTC.

This chain connects TRBV24-1 to TRBJ1-2, with D possibly being TRBD1 (6 bases). The germline gives CDR1 KGHDR, CDR2 SFDVKD. Trimming shortened V by 3 bases and J by 7 bases, and 14 bases separated the two germline ends. The CDR3 covers 14 residues. The CDR3 loop reads CATSDTRTVGGYTF. CDR3 coding DNA: TGTGCCACCAGTGATACTCGGACAGTAGGTGGCTACACCTTC.

The chain recombines TRBV5-4 with TRBJ2-5, with 7 bases lining up with TRBD1. V gave up 4 bases and J gave up 4 bases; unmatched junction bases: 13. Germline V gene sequence: CDR1 SGHNT, CDR2 YYREEE (reference sequence). CDR3 length: 16 residues. This CDR3 is CASSPNPDRVGETQYF. In nucleotides, the CDR3 is TGTGCCAGCAGCCCTAACCCCGACAGGGTAGGAGAGACCCAGTACTTC. The variable domain in full, with the rest retrieved from reference TRBV5-4 and TRBJ2-5, is ETGVTQSPTHLIKTRGQQVTLRCSSQSGHNTVSWYQQALGQGPQFIFQYYREEENGRGNFPPRFSGLQFPNYSSELNVNALELDDSALYLCASSPNPDRVGETQYFGPGTRLLVL.

V is TRBV2 and J is TRBJ1-1; D is unresolved. Germline CDR1 SNHLY, CDR2 FYNNEI. This CDR3 contains 15 residues. Trimming left V 1 base short and J 3 bases short, with 12 bases between. The CDR3 DNA reads as TGTGCCAGCAGTGAAGACGCAGGTTTGTACACTGAAGCTTTCTTT. Translation: CASSEDAGLYTEAFF.

The chain is built from TRBV27 and TRBJ2-3; TRBD1 agrees at 8 bases. The V segment lost 0 bases and the J segment 8 bases; nucleotides outside the gene matches: 16. The CDR3 runs 18 residues. Per germline, CDR1 MNHEY and CDR2 SMNVEV (reference sequence). The chain's CDR3 is CASSLSSGQGIFDVTQYF. CDR3 nucleotide sequence: TGTGCCAGCAGTTTATCATCCGGACAGGGTATTTTCGATGTTACGCAGTATTTT.

The rearrangement links TRBV7-2 to TRBJ2-7; the match to TRBD2 covers 10 bases. The germline V gene encodes CDR1 SGHTA and CDR2 FQGNSA. The CDR3 covers 15 residues. J lost 4 bases, V lost 5 bases, and 8 bases had no gene match. The CDR3 DNA reads TGTGCCAGCAGCGCCGGGGGGACTAGCGCTTACGAGCAGTACTTC. Translation gives CASSAGGTSAYEQYF.

This chain links TRBV24-1 with TRBJ1-2; TRBD1 matches at 8 bases. The ends lost 7 bases at V and 4 bases at J; junction bases unmatched: 19. This CDR3 comprises 18 residues. From germline, CDR1 is KGHDR and CDR2 SFDVKD. CDR3 amino acids: CATSGGTGREGQVYGYTF. The CDR3 DNA follows: TGTGCCACCAGCGGGGGGACAGGAAGAGAAGGCCAGGTCTATGGCTACACCTTC.

The chain recombines TRBV2 with TRBJ2-2; 8 bases map to TRBD1. The junction had 1 base not matched to a gene; V was cut back by 7 bases and J by 3 bases. CDR3 length equals 13 residues. Germline V gene lookup returns CDR1 SNHLY and CDR2 FYNNEI. CDR3 bases: TGTGCCAGCATACAGGGGGACACCGGGGAGCTGTTTTTT. Translation: CASIQGDTGELFF.

The CDR3 spells CASSQETQYF. The DNA for the CDR3 is TGCGCCAGCAGTCAGGAGACCCAGTACTTC. V is TRBV10-2 and J is TRBJ2-5; no firm D call. V was trimmed by 5 bases and J by 5 bases, leaving 3 bases between them. The germline gives CDR1 WSHSY, CDR2 SAAADI. This CDR3 is built from 10 residues.